The 23 T cell receptor beta chains presented below share a single source sample, sequenced in a study of CD8 T cells in ankylosing spondylitis. MiXCR, applied by TCRdb to the 5' RACE reads, yields one record per CDR3 protein. The data contain about 140,000 distinct CDR3 sequences, 7.5% to 9.5% of them singletons. Sequenced: synovial fluid, either unsorted or a sorted T cell fraction (not recorded which). Source of these receptors: a male donor with ankylosing spondylitis.

This clonotype was counted only a few times. This chain connects TRBV7-2 to TRBJ1-5; no clear D gene. Germline lookup yields CDR1 SGHTA and CDR2 FQGNSA. V was pared by 1 base and J by 8 bases, with 9 bases between. The CDR3 consists of 13 residues. As DNA, the CDR3 is TGTGCCAGCAGCTTAGGACGAAGTGAGCCCCAGCATTTT. Amino acid sequence: CASSLGRSEPQHF.

This clonotype has at least ten counts. V is TRBV5-1 and J is TRBJ1-1, with D tentatively TRBD1 (5 bases). Deletions cut 1 base from V and 5 bases from J, with 15 bases between. The length of the CDR3 is 15 residues. Germline-derived CDR1 and CDR2 are SGHRS and YFSETQ. Here the CDR3 reads CASSLWDRQGTEAFF. The CDR3 DNA reads TGCGCCAGCAGCTTGTGGGACCGGCAAGGGACTGAAGCTTTCTTT.

This clonotype was picked up many times. The gene calls are TRBV24-1 and TRBJ1-2; a weak D match, TRBD1 (5 bases). V lost 3 bases, J lost 8 bases, and 12 bases lay in between. The CDR3 totals 13 residues. Germline V lookup: CDR1 KGHDR, CDR2 SFDVKD. The CDR3 region has the DNA TGTGCCACCAGTGATCCTGCAGGGCTCGGCTACACCTTC. It specifies CATSDPAGLGYTF.

This clonotype was counted between two and nine times. The rearrangement links TRBV20-1 to TRBJ2-2; 7 bases map to TRBD2. The CDR3 runs to 12 residues. The germline gives CDR1 DFQATT, CDR2 SNEGSKA (reference sequence). Trimming cost V 7 bases and J 3 bases; bases outside gene matches: 2. DNA of the CDR3: TGCAGTGGCGCGGGGGACACCGGGGAGCTGTTTTTT. This translates into CSGAGDTGELFF.

The sample holds many counts of this clonotype. The chain couples TRBV6-1 to TRBJ1-2; D gene uncertain. The CDR3 length is 14 residues. The germline CDR1 and CDR2 sequences are MNHNS and SASEGT. Trimming took 3 bases from V and 1 from J, leaving 9 bases between them. The CDR3 bases are TGTGCCAGCAGTGATTCTGGGATTAACTATGGCTACACCTTC. It is translated as CASSDSGINYGYTF.

Only a few counts were recorded for this clonotype. The chain has TRBV20-1 and TRBJ2-1; TRBD1 matches 7 bases. Germline V gene data show CDR1 as DFQATT and CDR2 as SNEGSKA (reference sequence). The CDR3 contains 13 residues. Trimming cost V 0 bases and J 9 bases; bases outside gene matches: 5. DNA for the CDR3: TGCAGTGCTAGAGACCCAGACAGGGTTGAGCAGTTCTTC. Translation: CSARDPDRVEQFF.

The V gene is TRBV11-1, the J gene TRBJ2-1; possibly TRBD2 for D (6 bases). V was clipped by 5 bases and J by 3 bases, with 17 bases between them. Per germline, CDR1 SGHAT and CDR2 FQDESV (reference sequence). There are 16 residues in the CDR3. The CDR3 DNA sequence: TGTGCCAGCAGCGGAGCCGGGACTGTATTCTACAATGAGCAGTTCTTC. Translated, it gives CASSGAGTVFYNEQFF.

This clonotype showed up just a few times. V is TRBV23-1 and J is TRBJ1-5; the D gene is possibly TRBD1 (6 bases). TRBV23-1 belongs to the ORF category, with a function that is uncertain. The CDR3 is 21 residues long. Trimming pared 3 bases from V and 0 bases from J, leaving 27 bases between. CDR3 DNA sequence: TGCGCCAGCAGTCAGACAGGAGGTCTTTGGTACAAGCCATATAGCAATCAGCCCCAGCATTTT. The encoded protein is CASSQTGGLWYKPYSNQPQHF.

The chain has TRBV7-8 and TRBJ2-7; D remains ambiguous. Germline V gene lookup returns CDR1 SGHVS and CDR2 FQNEAQ. The CDR3 loop spans 13 amino acids. V was shortened by 2 bases and J by 4 bases, with 9 bases between the two germline ends. The CDR3 reads CASSLLADYEQYF. In nucleotides, the CDR3 is TGTGCCAGCAGCTTACTTGCGGATTACGAGCAGTACTTC.

The sample holds many counts of this clonotype. The chain carries TRBV5-1 and TRBJ2-3; 13 bases agree with TRBD2. This CDR3 contains 17 residues. V was pared by 5 bases and J by 3 bases, with 9 bases of the junction left unmatched. Germline values: CDR1 SGHRS, CDR2 YFSETQ. The CDR3 DNA is TGCGCCAGCAGTAGCAGGACTAGCGGGAGCCGGACAGATACGCAGTATTTT. It is translated as CASSSRTSGSRTDTQYF.

This clonotype is medium-sized (0.01 to 0.1%). This chain uses TRBV5-1 with TRBJ1-4, with 7 bases that match TRBD1. The CDR3 spans 15 residues. Germline V lookup: CDR1 SGHRS, CDR2 YFSETQ. The V and J ends lost 4 bases and 12 bases, in that order; junction bases with no gene match: 15. CDR3: CASSTGTARTGELFF. The DNA for the CDR3 is TGCGCCAGCAGCACTGGGACAGCCAGGACGGGAGAACTGTTTTTT.

There are many counts of this clonotype. This chain connects TRBV18 to TRBJ2-1; 7 nucleotides match TRBD2. V shed 3 bases and J 1 base; nucleotides not matched to a gene: 3. The germline CDR1 and CDR2 sequences are KGHSH and LQKENI. The CDR3 length is 15 residues. CDR3 in amino acids: CASSPSGFSYNEQFF. In nucleotides, the CDR3 is TGTGCCAGCTCACCTAGCGGGTTTTCCTACAATGAGCAGTTCTTC.

This sequence joins TRBV7-2 and TRBJ1-1; D ambiguous. The V and J ends lost 2 bases and 3 bases respectively, with 10 bases between them. Germline assignment: CDR1 SGHTA and CDR2 FQGNSA. This CDR3 has 14 amino acids. CDR3 nucleotides: TGTGCCAGCAGCTTATCTAGGGTGGACACTGAAGCTTTCTTT. Translating it yields CASSLSRVDTEAFF.

This clonotype appeared many times. The CDR3 DNA sequence: TGTGCCAGCAGCTTCAGCGGGACAACCGATACGCAGTATTTT. Translation gives CASSFSGTTDTQYF. V usage is TRBV7-2 and J usage is TRBJ2-3; the D gene is possibly TRBD2 (7 bases). The germline gives CDR1 SGHTA, CDR2 FQGNSA. The CDR3 runs to 14 residues. The V and J ends lost 3 bases and 6 bases respectively, with 13 bases between them.

This clonotype was observed a handful of times. This rearrangement joins TRBV15 to TRBJ1-2; the D is unclear. Trimming pared 0 bases from V and 8 bases from J, leaving 13 bases between. The CDR3 loop spans 14 amino acids. Germline CDR1 reads LNHNV; CDR2 reads YYDKDF (reference sequence). The CDR3 nucleotides are TGTGCCACCAGCAGAGATACTGTGGGTCGGGGCTACACCTTC. Translated, it gives CATSRDTVGRGYTF.

The sample holds many counts of this clonotype. The chain has TRBV6-5 and TRBJ2-7; D remains ambiguous. V was shortened by 0 bases and J by 0 bases, with 9 bases between the two germline ends. Germline V gene data show CDR1 as MNHEY and CDR2 as SVGAGI. This CDR3 comprises 15 residues. CDR3 DNA sequence: TGTGCCAGCAGTTACTCGATGGCTTTCTCCTACGAGCAGTACTTC. It is translated as CASSYSMAFSYEQYF.

This clonotype showed up just a few times. The J gene is TRBJ2-1, the V gene TRBV28; D possibly matches TRBD1 or TRBD2 (5 bases each). Germline V gene data show CDR1 as MDHEN and CDR2 as SYDVKM. The V end lost 7 bases, the J end lost 7 bases, and 14 bases lay between the germline ends. The CDR3 length is 13 residues. DNA for the CDR3: TGTGCCAGCATCCTCAGTGGGGGTAATGAGCAGTTCTTC. It encodes CASILSGGNEQFF. The variable domain in full, with the rest retrieved from reference TRBV28 and TRBJ2-1, is DVKVTQSSRYLVKRTGEKVFLECVQDMDHENMFWYRQDPGLGLRLIYFSYDVKMKEKGDIPEGYSVSREKKERFSLILESASTNQTSMYLCASILSGGNEQFFGPGTRLTVL.

This chain uses TRBV4-1 with TRBJ1-2; D is unclear. V was shortened by 6 bases and J by 5 bases, with 13 bases between the two germline ends. From germline, CDR1 is MGHRA and CDR2 YSYEKL. The CDR3 has 13 residues. CDR3 DNA sequence: TGCGCCAGCAGTCGAATCGGCGTATATGGCTACACCTTC. As protein: CASSRIGVYGYTF.

This clonotype was picked up many times. The V and J genes are TRBV29-1 and TRBJ2-5; TRBD1 matches 8 bases. Germline CDR1 is SQVTM and CDR2 is ANQGSEA. The CDR3 consists of 12 residues. Trimming cost V 6 bases and J 5 bases; bases outside gene matches: 5. As DNA, the CDR3 is TGCAGCGTAGTCGACAGGGGTGAGACCCAGTACTTC. Translating gives CSVVDRGETQYF.

In this sample, this clonotype turned up a few times. Germline and junction disagree at one end, which may indicate a read error. The chain joins TRBV12-3 or TRBV12-4 to TRBJ1-1, with D hard to call. This CDR3 contains 18 residues. CDR3 sequence (DNA): TGTGCCATCAGTTTCTTGCAACAGACCAAGGGTTTGAAGGCTGAAGCTTTCTTT. Translation: CAISFLQQTKGLKAEAFF.

Only a few counts were recorded for this clonotype. The V gene is TRBV7-2, the J gene TRBJ1-2, with D uncertain. The CDR3 length is 12 residues. With 1 base removed from V and 7 bases from J, the gap between germline ends came to 7 bases. The V gene's germline CDR1 is SGHTA and CDR2 FQGNSA. The CDR3 nucleotides are TGTGCCAGCAGCTTAGAAAGGTTTGGCTACACCTTC. It encodes CASSLERFGYTF.

This clonotype was recorded many times. V and J are TRBV24-1 and TRBJ2-3; TRBD1 might be the D (6 bases). Germline assignment: CDR1 KGHDR and CDR2 SFDVKD. The CDR3 runs 13 residues. V gave up 8 bases and J gave up 3 bases, with 11 bases separating them. CDR3 sequence (DNA): TGTGCCACCACCAACAGGGAAACAGATACGCAGTATTTT. This encodes CATTNRETDTQYF.

This clonotype has ten or more counts. The rearrangement joins TRBV6-5 to TRBJ1-1; D ambiguous. The CDR3 runs 14 residues. CDR1 is MNHEY and CDR2 is SVGAGI in the germline V gene. V lost 2 bases and J lost 0, with 7 bases in between. The CDR3: CASSYGSMNTEAFF. Here the CDR3 DNA reads TGTGCCAGCAGTTACGGGAGCATGAACACTGAAGCTTTCTTT.